This T cell receptor beta chain was found in a study of cytomegalovirus exposure and HLA in healthy donors. The PCR was carried out with 60 Vbeta primers and 13 Jbeta primers. Using immunoSEQ multiplex PCR, the repertoire was profiled, and TCRdb retains in-frame clones only, with some absent. There are about 150,000 clones in the sample; under 75% occur only once, and 7% to 8.5% lies in the top ten. With respect to this clone: Its cognate antigen is unknown.

V was clipped by 2 bases and J by 5 bases; unmatched bases: 5. Germline values: CDR1 SGHVS, CDR2 FNYEAQ. CDR3 length equals 14 residues. Findings and caveats of the study: In vitro, a few CMV-associated chains proved specific for CMV antigens. Accurate prediction of HLA-A and HLA-B alleles (for most subjects) was reportedly achieved from TCR beta sequences. Cytomegalovirus status was reportedly diagnosed by the classifier with high sensitivity and specificity.

Healthy bone marrow donors made up the cohort. V gene TRBV7-6 combines with J gene TRBJ1-1; 7 nucleotides match TRBD1. Sequencing was done on a sample of PBMCs. The source of this sequence is an older woman in good health and CMV-seropositive. CDR3 in amino acids: CASSLRQGGTEAFF. The CDR3 DNA reads as TGTGCCAGCAGCTTAAGACAGGGTGGGACTGAAGCTTTCTTT.